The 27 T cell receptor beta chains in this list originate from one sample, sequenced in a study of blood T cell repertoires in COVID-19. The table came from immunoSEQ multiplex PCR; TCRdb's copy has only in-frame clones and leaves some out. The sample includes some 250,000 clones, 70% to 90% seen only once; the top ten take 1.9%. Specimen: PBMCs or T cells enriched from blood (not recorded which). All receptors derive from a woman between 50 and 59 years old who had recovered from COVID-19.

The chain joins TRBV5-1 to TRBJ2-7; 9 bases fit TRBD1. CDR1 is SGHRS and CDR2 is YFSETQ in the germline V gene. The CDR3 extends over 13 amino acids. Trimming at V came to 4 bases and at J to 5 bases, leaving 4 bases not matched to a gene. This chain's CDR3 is CASSRTGVNEQYF. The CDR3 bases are TGCGCCAGCAGCCGGACAGGGGTCAACGAGCAGTACTTC.

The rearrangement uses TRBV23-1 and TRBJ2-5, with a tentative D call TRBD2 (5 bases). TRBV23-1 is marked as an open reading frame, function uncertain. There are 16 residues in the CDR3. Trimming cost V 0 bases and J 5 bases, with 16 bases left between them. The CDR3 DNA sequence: TGCGCCAGCAGTCAATCGACCGGGGATGGCCGGGAGACCCAGTACTTC. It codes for CASSQSTGDGRETQYF.

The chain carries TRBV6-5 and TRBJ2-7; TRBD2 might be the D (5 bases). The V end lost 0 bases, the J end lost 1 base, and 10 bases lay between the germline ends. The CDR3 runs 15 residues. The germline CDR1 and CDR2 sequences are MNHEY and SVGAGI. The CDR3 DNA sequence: TGTGCCAGCAGTTACTCGATTTTAGCGTCCTACGAGCAGTACTTC. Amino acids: CASSYSILASYEQYF.

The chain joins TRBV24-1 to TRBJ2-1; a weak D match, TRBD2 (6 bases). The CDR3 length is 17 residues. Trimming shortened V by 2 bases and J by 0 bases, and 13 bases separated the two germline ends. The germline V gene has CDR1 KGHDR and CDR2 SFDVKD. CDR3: CATSDSIGGSSYNEQFF. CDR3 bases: TGTGCCACCAGTGATTCCATTGGGGGGAGCTCCTACAATGAGCAGTTCTTC.

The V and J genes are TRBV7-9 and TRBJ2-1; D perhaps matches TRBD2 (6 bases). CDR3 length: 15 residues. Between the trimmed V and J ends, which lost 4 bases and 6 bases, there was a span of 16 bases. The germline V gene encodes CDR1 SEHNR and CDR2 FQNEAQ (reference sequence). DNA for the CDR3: TGTGCCAGCAGCTCAACAACGGGGGTAGTCAATGAGCAGTTCTTC. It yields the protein CASSSTTGVVNEQFF.

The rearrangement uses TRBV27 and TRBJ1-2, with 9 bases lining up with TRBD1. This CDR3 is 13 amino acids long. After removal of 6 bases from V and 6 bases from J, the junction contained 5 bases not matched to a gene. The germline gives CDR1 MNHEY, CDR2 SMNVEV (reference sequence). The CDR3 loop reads CASRATGGHGYTF. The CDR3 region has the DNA TGTGCCAGCAGGGCTACAGGGGGCCATGGCTACACCTTC.

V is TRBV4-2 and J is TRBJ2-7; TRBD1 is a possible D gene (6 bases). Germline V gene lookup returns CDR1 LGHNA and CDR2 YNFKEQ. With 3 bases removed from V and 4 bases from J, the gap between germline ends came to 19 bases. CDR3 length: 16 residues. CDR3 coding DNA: TGTGCCAGCAGCCACAGAGCACAGGGTTACGATTACGAGCAGTACTTC. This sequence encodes CASSHRAQGYDYEQYF.

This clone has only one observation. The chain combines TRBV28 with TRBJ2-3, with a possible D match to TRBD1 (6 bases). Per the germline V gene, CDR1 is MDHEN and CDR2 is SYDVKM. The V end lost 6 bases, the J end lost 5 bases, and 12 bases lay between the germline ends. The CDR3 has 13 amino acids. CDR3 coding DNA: TGTGCCAGCAGCTTGTACAGGGAAGATACGCAGTATTTT. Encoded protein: CASSLYREDTQYF.

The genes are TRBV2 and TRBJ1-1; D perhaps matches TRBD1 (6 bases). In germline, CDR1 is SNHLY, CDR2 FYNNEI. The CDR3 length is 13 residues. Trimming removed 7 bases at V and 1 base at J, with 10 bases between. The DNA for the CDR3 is TGTGCCAGCATTCCCAGGGGGAACACTGAAGCTTTCTTT. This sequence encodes CASIPRGNTEAFF.

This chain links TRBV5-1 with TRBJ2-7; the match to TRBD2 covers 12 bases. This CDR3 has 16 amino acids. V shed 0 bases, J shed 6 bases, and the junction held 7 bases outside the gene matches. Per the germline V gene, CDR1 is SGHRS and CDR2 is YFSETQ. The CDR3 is CASSLESSGRVVEQYF. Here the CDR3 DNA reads TGCGCCAGCAGCTTGGAGTCTAGCGGGAGGGTGGTCGAGCAGTACTTC.

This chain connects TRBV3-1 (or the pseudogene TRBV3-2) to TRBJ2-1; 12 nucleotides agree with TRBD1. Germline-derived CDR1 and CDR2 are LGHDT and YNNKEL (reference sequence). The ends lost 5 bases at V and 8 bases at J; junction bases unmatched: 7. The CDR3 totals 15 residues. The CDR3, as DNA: TGTGCCAGCAGCTTCCGGGACAGGGGGCAGCATGAGCAGTTCTTC. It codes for CASSFRDRGQHEQFF.

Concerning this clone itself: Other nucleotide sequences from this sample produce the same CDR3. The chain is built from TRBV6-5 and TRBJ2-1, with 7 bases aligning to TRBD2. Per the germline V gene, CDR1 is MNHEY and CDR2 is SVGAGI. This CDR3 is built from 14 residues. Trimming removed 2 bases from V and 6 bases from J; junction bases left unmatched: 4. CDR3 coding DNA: TGTGCCAGCAGTTACATAGCGGGCCGCAATGAGCAGTTCTTC. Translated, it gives CASSYIAGRNEQFF.

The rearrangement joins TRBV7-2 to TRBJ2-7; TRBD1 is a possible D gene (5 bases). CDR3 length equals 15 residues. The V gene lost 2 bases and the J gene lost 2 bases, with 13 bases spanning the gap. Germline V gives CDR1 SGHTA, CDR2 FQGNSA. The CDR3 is CASSLQGSSTYEQYF. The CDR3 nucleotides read TGTGCCAGCAGCTTACAGGGATCTTCAACCTACGAGCAGTACTTC.

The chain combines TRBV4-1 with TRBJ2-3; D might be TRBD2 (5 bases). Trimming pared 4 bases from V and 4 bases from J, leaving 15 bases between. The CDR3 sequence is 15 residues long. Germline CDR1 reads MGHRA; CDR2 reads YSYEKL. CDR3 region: CASSPLGGAADTQYF. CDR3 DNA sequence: TGCGCCAGCAGCCCCCTTGGAGGAGCGGCAGATACGCAGTATTTT.

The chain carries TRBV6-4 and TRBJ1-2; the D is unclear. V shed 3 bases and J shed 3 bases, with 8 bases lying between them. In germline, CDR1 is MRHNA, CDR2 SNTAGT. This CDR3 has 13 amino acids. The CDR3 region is CASSEDGYYGYTF. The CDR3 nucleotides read TGTGCCAGCAGTGAAGACGGGTACTATGGCTACACCTTC.

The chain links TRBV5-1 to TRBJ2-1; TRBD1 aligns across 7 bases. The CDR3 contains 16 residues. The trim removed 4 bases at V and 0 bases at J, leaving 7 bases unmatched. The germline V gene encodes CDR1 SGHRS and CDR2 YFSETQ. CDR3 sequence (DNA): TGCGCCAGCAGCCCCCGGACAGGAGTCTCCTACAATGAGCAGTTCTTC. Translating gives CASSPRTGVSYNEQFF.

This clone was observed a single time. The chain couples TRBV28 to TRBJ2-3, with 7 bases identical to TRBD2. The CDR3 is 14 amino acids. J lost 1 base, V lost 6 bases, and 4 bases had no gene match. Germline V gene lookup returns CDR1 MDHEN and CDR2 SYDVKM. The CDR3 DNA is TGTGCCAGCAGGGGGACTACACGCACAGATACGCAGTATTTT. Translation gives CASRGTTRTDTQYF.

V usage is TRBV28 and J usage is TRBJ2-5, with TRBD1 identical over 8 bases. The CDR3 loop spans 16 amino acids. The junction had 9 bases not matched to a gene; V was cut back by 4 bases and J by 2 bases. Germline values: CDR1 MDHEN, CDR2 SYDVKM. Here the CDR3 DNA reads TGTGCCAGCAGTTCGAACAGGGGGATACTACAAGAGACCCAGTACTTC. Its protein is CASSSNRGILQETQYF.

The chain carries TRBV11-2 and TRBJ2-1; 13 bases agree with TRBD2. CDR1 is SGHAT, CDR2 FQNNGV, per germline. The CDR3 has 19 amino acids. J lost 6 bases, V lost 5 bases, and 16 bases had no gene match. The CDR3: CASSALRTSGGRRGNEQFF. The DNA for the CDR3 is TGTGCCAGCAGCGCCCTCCGGACTAGCGGGGGCCGGAGGGGCAATGAGCAGTTCTTC.

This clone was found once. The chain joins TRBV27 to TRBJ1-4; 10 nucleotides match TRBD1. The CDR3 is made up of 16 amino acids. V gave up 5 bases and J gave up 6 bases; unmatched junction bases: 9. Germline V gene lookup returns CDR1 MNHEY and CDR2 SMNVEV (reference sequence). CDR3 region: CASSPGTGVGDEKLFF. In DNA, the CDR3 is TGTGCCAGCAGTCCAGGGACAGGGGTAGGCGATGAAAAACTGTTTTTT.

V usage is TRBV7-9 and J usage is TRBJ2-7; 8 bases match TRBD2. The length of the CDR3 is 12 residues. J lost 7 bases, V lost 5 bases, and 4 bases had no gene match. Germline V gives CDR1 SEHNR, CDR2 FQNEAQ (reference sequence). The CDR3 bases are TGTGCCAGCAGCACGGAGCGGGGGGAGCAGTACTTC. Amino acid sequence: CASSTERGEQYF.

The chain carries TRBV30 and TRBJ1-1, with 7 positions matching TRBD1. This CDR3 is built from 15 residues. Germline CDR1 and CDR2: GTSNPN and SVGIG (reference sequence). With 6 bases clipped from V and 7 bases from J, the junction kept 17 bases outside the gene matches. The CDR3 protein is CACPRGAGTVGEAFF. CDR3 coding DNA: TGTGCCTGCCCCCGCGGGGCTGGGACAGTGGGTGAAGCTTTCTTT.

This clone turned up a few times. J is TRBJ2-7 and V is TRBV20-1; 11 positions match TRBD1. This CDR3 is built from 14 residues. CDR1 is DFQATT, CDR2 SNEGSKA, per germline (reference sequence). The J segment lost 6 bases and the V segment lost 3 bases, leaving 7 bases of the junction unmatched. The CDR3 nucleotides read TGCAGTGCTAGTGGACAGGGGGCTTTGGTCGAGCAGTACTTC. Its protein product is CSASGQGALVEQYF.

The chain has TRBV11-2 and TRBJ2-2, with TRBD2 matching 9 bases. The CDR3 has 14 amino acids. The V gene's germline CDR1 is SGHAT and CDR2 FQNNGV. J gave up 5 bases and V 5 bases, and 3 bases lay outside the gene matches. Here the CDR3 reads CASSPAGGTGELFF. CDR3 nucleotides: TGTGCCAGCAGCCCGGCGGGAGGGACCGGGGAGCTGTTTTTT.

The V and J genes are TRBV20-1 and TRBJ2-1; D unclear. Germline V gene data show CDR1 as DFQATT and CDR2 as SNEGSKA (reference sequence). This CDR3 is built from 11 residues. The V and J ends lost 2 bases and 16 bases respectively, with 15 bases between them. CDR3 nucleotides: TGCAGTGCTAGATGGGCCCCACAGCTATTCTTC. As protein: CSARWAPQLFF.

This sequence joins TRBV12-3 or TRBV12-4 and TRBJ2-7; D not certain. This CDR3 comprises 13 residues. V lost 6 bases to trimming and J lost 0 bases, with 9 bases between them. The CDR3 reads CASRVHGSYEQYF. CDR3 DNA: TGTGCCAGCAGGGTCCACGGCTCCTACGAGCAGTACTTC.

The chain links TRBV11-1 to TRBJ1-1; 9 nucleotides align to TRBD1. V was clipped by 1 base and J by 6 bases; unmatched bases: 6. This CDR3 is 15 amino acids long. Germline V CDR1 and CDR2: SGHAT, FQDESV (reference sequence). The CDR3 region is CASSLEIRQGAEAFF. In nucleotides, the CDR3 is TGTGCCAGCAGCTTAGAAATCCGACAGGGGGCTGAAGCTTTCTTT.